A single sample gave rise to the 15 T cell receptor beta chains below, sequenced in a study of CD8 T cells in Susac syndrome. RNA amounts of roughly 0.45 to 1 ug underwent reverse transcription with random hexamers. TCRdb re-derived calls from the immunoSEQ multiplex PCR reads in MiXCR, one entry per CDR3 protein. The profile shows under 200,000 distinct CDR3 sequences, about 95% of them singletons. Sequenced sample: CD8+ T cells from PBMCs. These receptors originate from a human donor with multiple sclerosis.

This sequence joins TRBV3-1 and TRBJ1-1; weak D call: TRBD1 (5 bases). The CDR3 spans 14 residues. From germline, CDR1 is LGHDT and CDR2 YNNKEL (reference sequence). V lost 2 bases and J lost 4, with 11 bases in between. CDR3 sequence: CASSQTGLGTEAFF. The CDR3 DNA sequence: TGTGCCAGCAGCCAAACGGGGCTTGGCACTGAAGCTTTCTTT. Drawing the rest from reference TRBV3-1 and TRBJ1-1, the complete variable domain is DTAVSQTPKYLVTQMGNDKSIKCEQNLGHDTMYWYKQDSKKFLKIMFSYNNKELIINETVPNRFSPKSPDKAHLNLHINSLELGDSAVYFCASSQTGLGTEAFFGQGTRLTVV.

The V and J genes are TRBV20-1 and TRBJ2-1; TRBD1 or TRBD2 may be the D gene (5 bases each). The CDR3 is 14 amino acids. Trimming removed 0 bases from V and 9 bases from J, with 15 bases in between. Germline loops: CDR1 DFQATT, CDR2 SNEGSKA (reference sequence). The CDR3, as DNA: TGCAGTGCTAGAGATCCGGGACCCCGAATTGAGCAGTTCTTC. Translated, it gives CSARDPGPRIEQFF.

This rearrangement joins TRBV10-3 to TRBJ2-1; 7 nucleotides agree with TRBD2. Per the germline V gene, CDR1 is ENHRY and CDR2 is SYGVKD. V was clipped by 7 bases and J by 7 bases; unmatched bases: 7. The CDR3 has 13 residues. The CDR3 sequence: CAIKGGSGNEQFF. CDR3 DNA: TGTGCCATCAAGGGCGGGAGCGGAAATGAGCAGTTCTTC.

The chain employs TRBV25-1 and TRBJ2-5; D is perhaps TRBD2 (7 bases). With 6 bases removed from V and 2 bases from J, the gap between germline ends came to 16 bases. Looked up from germline, CDR1 is MGHDK and CDR2 is SYGVNS. The CDR3 is 15 amino acids. The CDR3 loop is CASSKRAGTQETQYF. As DNA, the CDR3 is TGTGCCAGCAGCAAGAGAGCGGGGACACAAGAGACCCAGTACTTC.

The chain uses TRBV27 and TRBJ2-2; 10 bases fit TRBD2. This CDR3 comprises 15 residues. The germline V gene has CDR1 MNHEY and CDR2 SMNVEV (reference sequence). The CDR3 sequence is CASGGRKKNTGELFF. The CDR3 bases are TGTGCTAGCGGGGGGCGGAAAAAAAACACCGGGGAGCTGTTTTTT.

The V gene is TRBV10-3, the J gene TRBJ2-2; D not certain. Trimming took 3 bases from V and 7 from J, leaving 9 bases between them. Per germline, CDR1 ENHRY and CDR2 SYGVKD. The length of the CDR3 is 13 residues. Written as DNA, the CDR3 is TGTGCCATCAGTGAAGAACTACTCGGGGAGCTGTTTTTT. Translating gives CAISEELLGELFF.

This chain links TRBV12-3 or TRBV12-4 with TRBJ1-5, with no clear D. This CDR3 contains 12 residues. V dropped 2 bases and J dropped 7 bases, with 6 bases sitting between them. The CDR3 loop is CASSLLSQPQHF. CDR3 nucleotides: TGTGCCAGCAGTTTATTGTCCCAGCCCCAGCATTTT.

This chain links TRBV28 with TRBJ2-1; the match to TRBD2 covers 10 bases. Germline V lookup: CDR1 MDHEN, CDR2 SYDVKM. Losses at the gene ends were 4 bases for V and 0 bases for J; bases not matched to a gene: 0. The CDR3 loop spans 15 amino acids. The CDR3 nucleotides read TGTGCCAGCAGTTGGACTAGCGGCTCCTACAATGAGCAGTTCTTC. Protein: CASSWTSGSYNEQFF. Based on the CDR3 plus reference TRBV28 and TRBJ2-1, the full variable domain is DVKVTQSSRYLVKRTGEKVFLECVQDMDHENMFWYRQDPGLGLRLIYFSYDVKMKEKGDIPEGYSVSREKKERFSLILESASTNQTSMYLCASSWTSGSYNEQFFGPGTRLTVL.

CDR3 sequence (DNA): TGTGCCAGCAGTTCCTTCAACGGACGGGTGGAGCAGTTCTTC. Its protein product is CASSSFNGRVEQFF. The V gene is TRBV28, the J gene TRBJ2-1; D gene unclear. Between the trimmed V and J ends, which lost 4 bases and 10 bases, there was a span of 17 bases. This CDR3 is 14 amino acids long. Germline V gives CDR1 MDHEN, CDR2 SYDVKM.

V usage is TRBV7-8 and J usage is TRBJ2-6; D is undetermined. The CDR3 covers 18 residues. V dropped 5 bases and J dropped 0 bases, with 17 bases sitting between them. Germline V gene lookup returns CDR1 SGHVS and CDR2 FQNEAQ. The chain's CDR3 is CASSPIAGETSGANVLTF. DNA of the CDR3: TGTGCCAGCAGCCCCATCGCAGGAGAAACCTCTGGGGCCAACGTCCTGACTTTC.

CDR3 in DNA: TGCAGCGTCCCGTGGGCAGATACGCAGTATTTT. Residues: CSVPWADTQYF. The chain employs TRBV29-1 and TRBJ2-3, with D hard to call. V was clipped by 6 bases and J by 4 bases, with 8 bases between them. The V gene's germline CDR1 is SQVTM and CDR2 ANQGSEA. This CDR3 has 11 amino acids.

This clonotype was seen only once. The chain is built from TRBV7-8 and TRBJ2-3; 14 bases are shared with TRBD2. The CDR3 contains 15 residues. The germline gives CDR1 SGHVS, CDR2 FQNEAQ. The trim removed 4 bases at V and 4 bases at J, leaving 1 base unmatched. The CDR3 nucleotides are TGTGCCAGCAGCTCGGGACTAGCGGGGGCAGATACGCAGTATTTT. The encoded protein is CASSSGLAGADTQYF.

The CDR3 DNA is TGTGCCAGCAGTAAATGGGGACAGGGGGCGACGGCTTTCTTT. This gives the protein CASSKWGQGATAFF. The chain carries TRBV3-1 and TRBJ1-1; 12 bases are a match to TRBD1. V shed 6 bases and J 11 bases; nucleotides not matched to a gene: 10. Per the germline V gene, CDR1 is LGHDT and CDR2 is YNNKEL (reference sequence). CDR3 length: 14 amino acids.

The V gene is TRBV7-8, the J gene TRBJ2-1; TRBD2 matches at 13 bases. This CDR3 has 14 residues. In germline, CDR1 is SGHVS, CDR2 FQNEAQ. V shed 8 bases, J shed 5 bases, and the junction held 3 bases outside the gene matches. The CDR3 DNA reads as TGTGCCAGCTTCGGGACTAGCGGGAACAATGAGCAGTTCTTC. This translates into CASFGTSGNNEQFF. Together with reference TRBV7-8 and TRBJ2-1, the CDR3 gives the full variable domain: GAGVSQSPRYKVAKRGQDVALRCDPISGHVSLFWYQQALGQGPEFLTYFQNEAQLDKSGLPSDRFFAERPEGSVSTLKIQRTQQEDSAVYLCASFGTSGNNEQFFGPGTRLTVL.

V and J are TRBV7-3 and TRBJ2-1; D unclear. V lost 2 bases, J lost 11 bases, and 13 bases lay in between. The CDR3 contains 13 residues. The germline V gene has CDR1 SGHTA and CDR2 FQGTGA. The DNA for the CDR3 is TGTGCCAGCAGCTTATGGGCGAGATCTAAGCAGTTCTTC. Protein sequence: CASSLWARSKQFF.